The rows below give T cell receptor beta chains drawn from one sample of a study of vaccination and CD4 T cells after COVID-19. These TCRs are of unknown antigen specificity. TCRdb redid the calling of the PCR reads with MiXCR, one entry per CDR3 protein. The sample gives about 19,000 distinct CDR3 sequences, roughly 50% of which show up once; roughly 10% is in the top ten. Sample: CD4+ T cells from blood, cultured in vitro, taken before SARS-CoV-2 vaccination. Receptor source: a human donor who had recovered from COVID-19. CDR3s include the opening cysteine and the closing phenylalanine or tryptophan. The D gene is left open where the match is weak. Expanded clones are given a class, and other clones once, few, many or no size at all.

CDR3 DNA,CDR3 protein,V gene,J gene,clone size,D gene
TGTGCCAGCCAACCTCACAACGAAGAGACCCAGTACTTC,CASQPHNEETQYF,TRBV5-6,TRBJ2-5,-,-
TGTGCCATCAGTGAGTCGAGTATTGCCAATGAGCAGTTCTTC,CAISESSIANEQFF,TRBV10-3,TRBJ2-1,-,-
TGTGCCAGCACCTTACAGGGGAACACTGAAGCTTTCTTT,CASTLQGNTEAFF,TRBV7-6,TRBJ1-1,few,-
TGTGCCACCAGCAGAGAGGGACATCTCAGGACGCAGTATTTT,CATSREGHLRTQYF,TRBV15,TRBJ2-3,-,-
TGTGCCAGCAGCTTAGGCGGGACAGGGGGCTTCATTCAGTACTTC,CASSLGGTGGFIQYF,TRBV7-2,TRBJ2-4,-,TRBD1
TGTGCCAGCGTTTGGGACAGGGGTGATCAGCCCCAGCATTTT,CASVWDRGDQPQHF,TRBV6-1,TRBJ1-5,-,TRBD1
TGTGCCACCAGCAGAGATAAGACAGGATTTGTTATGAACACTGAAGCTTTCTTT,CATSRDKTGFVMNTEAFF,TRBV15,TRBJ1-1,-,-
TGCAGTGCTCGCCATGGTCGAAGGGGCACAGATACGCAGTATTTT,CSARHGRRGTDTQYF,TRBV20-1,TRBJ2-3,-,-
TGTGCCACCAGTGATTATGGGACTAGCGGGAGTAATGAGCAGTTCTTC,CATSDYGTSGSNEQFF,TRBV24-1,TRBJ2-1,-,TRBD2
TGTGCCTGGAGCGACCCAGCGACAGGGTTCTCGCAAGAGACCCAGTACTTC,CAWSDPATGFSQETQYF,TRBV30,TRBJ2-5,once,TRBD1
TGTGCCAGCAGCCCCCGGGGGGTGGCACAGAGTAACTATGGCTACACCTTC,CASSPRGVAQSNYGYTF,TRBV5-4,TRBJ1-2,-,-
TGTGCCATCAGTCCCGGGACAGGGGGCAATCAGCCCCAGCATTTT,CAISPGTGGNQPQHF,TRBV10-3,TRBJ1-5,-,TRBD1
TGTGCCAGCAGTTACGCGGGAGAGACCCAGTACTTC,CASSYAGETQYF,TRBV6-2/TRBV6-3,TRBJ2-5,few,-
TGCAGCGTTGGGTGGGCGGACACCGGGGAGCTGTTTTTT,CSVGWADTGELFF,TRBV29-1,TRBJ2-2,-,-
TGCAGTGCAGATCTAGCGGGAGGGCCCCGCTTGGAATTCTTC,CSADLAGGPRLEFF,TRBV20-1,TRBJ2-1,-,TRBD2
TGCAGTGCTAGATTATGGGGGAACACTGAAGCTTTCTTT,CSARLWGNTEAFF,TRBV20-1,TRBJ1-1,-,-
TGTGCCAGCAGCCTTAGTGTGCCGGGACTAGCGGGGCCGGGGAGCACAGATACGCAGTATTTT,CASSLSVPGLAGPGSTDTQYF,TRBV7-6,TRBJ2-3,-,TRBD2
TGCAGTGCTAGAGATCCCAGCGGGAGAGTCACAGATACGCAGTATTTT,CSARDPSGRVTDTQYF,TRBV20-1,TRBJ2-3,-,TRBD2
TGCAGTGCTAGAGGCAGGACTAGCGGAGCCTACAATGAGCAGTTCTTC,CSARGRTSGAYNEQFF,TRBV20-1,TRBJ2-1,-,TRBD2
TGTGCCAGCTCACCAGGGGATGGTACTGAAGCTTTCTTT,CASSPGDGTEAFF,TRBV18,TRBJ1-1,-,-
TGCAGTGGTGCGGAACAGGGAACTGAAGCTTTCTTT,CSGAEQGTEAFF,TRBV20-1,TRBJ1-1,-,-
TGTGCCAGCAGTGACAGGATCTATGGCTACATCTTC,CASSDRIYGYIF,TRBV28,TRBJ1-2,-,-
TGTGCCAGCAGCCAGGGACAGGGGGAGCAGTACTTC,CASSQGQGEQYF,TRBV6-1,TRBJ2-7,-,TRBD1
TGTGCCACCAGTGATTTGCCGGACACCGATACGCAGTATTTT,CATSDLPDTDTQYF,TRBV24-1,TRBJ2-3,few,-
TGTGCCAGTAGTCGGCCCCTCGGAAACTATGGCTACACCTTC,CASSRPLGNYGYTF,TRBV19,TRBJ1-2,-,-
TGTGCCAGCAGCTTACGGGGTGAGCCCCTTGGAAACACCATATATTTT,CASSLRGEPLGNTIYF,TRBV7-2,TRBJ1-3,few,-
TGCGCCAGCAGATCCGACCTCGATAATTCACCCCTCCACTTT,CASRSDLDNSPLHF,TRBV5-1,TRBJ1-6,-,-
TGTGCCAGCAGTTCGTCAGCTGGCTCCTACAATGAGCAGTTCTTC,CASSSSAGSYNEQFF,TRBV6-5,TRBJ2-1,-,-
TGTGCCAGCACCTCTGGGATCGGGCAGCAGTACTTC,CASTSGIGQQYF,TRBV6-1,TRBJ2-7,-,-
TGTGCCAGCAGCTTAGTTACCCCCGTCCAGTACTTC,CASSLVTPVQYF,TRBV7-2,TRBJ2-5,-,-
TGTGCCAGCTGCCTATCTCCCTACAATGAGCAGTTCTTC,CASCLSPYNEQFF,TRBV6-2/TRBV6-3,TRBJ2-1,-,-
TGTGCCAGCAGGGGGGAATACACTGAAGCTTTCTTT,CASRGEYTEAFF,TRBV6-1,TRBJ1-1,few,-
TGTGCCAGCAGTTACCCGGGACAGGGGGCGAACACTGAAGCTTTCTTT,CASSYPGQGANTEAFF,TRBV6-2/TRBV6-3,TRBJ1-1,-,TRBD1
TGTGCCAGCAGTCGAGGACAGGGGGGCATGAACACTGAAGCTTTCTTT,CASSRGQGGMNTEAFF,TRBV7-9,TRBJ1-1,-,TRBD1
TGTGCCAGCACCCCTAGTGGGGGGTCCTACAATGAGCAGTTCTTC,CASTPSGGSYNEQFF,TRBV6-1,TRBJ2-1,-,-
TGTGCCAGCAACCCCCTTGCGGGATCCTACAATGAGCAGTTCTTC,CASNPLAGSYNEQFF,TRBV27,TRBJ2-1,-,-
TGTGCCAGCGGAAGGACCACTGAAGCTTTCTTT,CASGRTTEAFF,TRBV6-1,TRBJ1-1,-,-
TGTGCCAGCAGGAGTACAAACGCTTTGAACACTGAAGCTTTCTTT,CASRSTNALNTEAFF,TRBV6-1,TRBJ1-1,few,-
TGTGCCAGCACCTTAATAGGGGAGCTGTTTTTT,CASTLIGELFF,TRBV6-1,TRBJ2-2,-,-
TGTGCCATCAGTGATCGGCGGGAGAGTGCAGATACGCAGTATTTT,CAISDRRESADTQYF,TRBV10-3,TRBJ2-3,-,TRBD2